This TCR beta chain stems from a study of CD8+CD57+ T cells in acquired aplastic anemia. Study results and caveats: CD8+ Simpson's diversity showed no significant patient-control difference.

Germline V lookup: CDR1 SGHRS, CDR2 YFSETQ. CDR3 size: 22 residues. Those patients picked for sequencing had displayed CD8+CD57+ cell expansion on flow cytometry. In the case of this clonotype: The antigen is unknown. An end of the junction differs from the germline gene, which may be a read error.

It was genomic DNA that served as the template for profiling TCR beta VDJ and CDR3. TCRdb passed the reads through MiXCR, listing each CDR3 protein once. The sample lists around 210,000 distinct CDR3 sequences; roughly 60% were seen once. This TCR came from a human donor with aplastic anemia. Sequencing used sorted CD4+, CD8+, or CD8+CD57+ T cells (not recorded which) from PBMCs. J is TRBJ2-1 and V is TRBV5-1; 9 bases agree with TRBD1. Written as DNA, the CDR3 is TGTGCCAGCAGCGCCCGCCCTGTAAGGGACAGGGTAGCCACCGGGAAATACAATGAGCAGTTCTTC. Translated: CASSARPVRDRVATGKYNEQFF.